The 4 T cell receptor beta chains in this list originate from one sample, sequenced in a study of blood T cell repertoires in COVID-19. Clones were sequenced by immunoSEQ multiplex PCR, and TCRdb holds only the in-frame ones, with some missing. The data contain 90,000 or so clones, around three quarters of them singletons. The sequenced material came from peripheral blood. The origin of the receptors is a woman in her fifties or sixties in a cohort sampled during active or convalescent COVID-19.

V and J are TRBV5-6 and TRBJ1-4, with 9 bases matching TRBD1. CDR1 SGHDT and CDR2 YYEEEE come from the germline V gene. CDR3 length: 14 residues. V shed 5 bases, J shed 6 bases, and the junction held 5 bases outside the gene matches. The CDR3 loop is CASRLTGGDEKLFF. For the CDR3, the DNA is TGTGCCAGCAGGCTGACAGGGGGGGATGAAAAACTGTTTTTT.

This clone was counted only a few times. The chain links TRBV4-3 to TRBJ1-3; D unresolved. The CDR3 has 15 residues. Trimming cost V 2 bases and J 0 bases, with 8 bases left between them. Germline CDR1 and CDR2: LGHNA and YSLEER. CDR3 DNA: TGCGCCAGCAGCCAAAAGAGTGGCTCTGGAAACACCATATATTTT. Amino acids: CASSQKSGSGNTIYF.

V and J are TRBV5-1 and TRBJ2-2, with D unclear. V dropped 1 base and J dropped 0 bases, with 10 bases sitting between them. Germline V gives CDR1 SGHRS, CDR2 YFSETQ. This CDR3 is built from 16 residues. CDR3 coding DNA: TGCGCCAGCAGCTTGTTCCCCGCAGCGAACACCGGGGAGCTGTTTTTT. Amino acid sequence: CASSLFPAANTGELFF. Drawing the rest from reference TRBV5-1 and TRBJ2-2, the complete variable domain is KAGVTQTPRYLIKTRGQQVTLSCSPISGHRSVSWYQQTPGQGLQFLFEYFSETQRNKGNFPGRFSGRQFSNSRSEMNVSTLELGDSALYLCASSLFPAANTGELFFGEGSRLTVL.

V is TRBV5-1 and J is TRBJ2-7; D is unclear. Per the germline V gene, CDR1 is SGHRS and CDR2 is YFSETQ. The CDR3 sequence is 15 residues long. The ends were cut back, 4 bases at V and 1 base at J, with 15 bases in the middle. CDR3 sequence (DNA): TGCGCCAGCAGCCACACCCAGACATCTTCCTACGAGCAGTACTTC. Translating gives CASSHTQTSSYEQYF.